This T cell receptor (beta chain) was recorded in a study of T cell responses to AZD1222 COVID-19 vaccine. On this clone itself: The antigen remains undetermined.

Study results and caveats: A rise in Spike-specific TCR breadth and depth followed two AZD1222 doses. Regions 160-218 and 743-854 held dominance among vaccine-associated CD4 TCRs, which spanned spike. The donors showed a predominance of white British ancestry and of females, with possible underestimation of clonal diversity.

This CDR3 is built from 19 residues. J lost 1 base, V lost 0 bases, and 6 bases had no gene match. Germline CDR1 is LGHDT and CDR2 is YNNKEL (reference sequence). Sequencing used immunoSEQ multiplex PCR; TCRdb keeps in-frame clones, though not all of them. The table shows 110,000 to 150,000 clones, with about 92% occurring only once. The input for sequencing was peripheral blood, taken on day 0 of AZD1222 vaccination. This chain uses TRBV3-1 (or the pseudogene TRBV3-2) with TRBJ2-3; 14 bases map to TRBD2. This clonotype was obtained from an adult in good health. CDR3 sequence: CASSQEGLAGAYGTDTQYF. CDR3 coding DNA: TGTGCCAGCAGCCAAGAGGGACTAGCGGGGGCCTATGGCACAGATACGCAGTATTTT.